This T cell receptor beta chain was observed in a study of blood T cell repertoires in COVID-19. About the study: The analysed material was cDNA or gDNA that came from T cells, B-cell-depleted T cells, or PBMCs.

Enrolment of Seattle patients took place during active infection, and they were followed longitudinally. Per the authors' pipeline: Researchers report that nucleated cell counts were estimated from reference gene primer amplification. Profiled with immunoSEQ multiplex PCR; TCRdb holds only in-frame clones, not every one. That table supplies the V and J calls and clone size; D and trimming were determined from the DNA. The sample has fewer than 60,000 clones; over 85% are singletons. The CDR3 is 17 residues long. Germline-derived CDR1 and CDR2 are WSHSY and SAAADI. Germline trimming cut 5 bases from V and 1 base from J; bases unmatched to any gene: 8.

The material sequenced was peripheral blood. This receptor was identified in a man in his 60s with COVID-19, enrolled during active disease. The rearrangement joins TRBV10-2 to TRBJ1-5; 10 bases are a match to TRBD1. For the CDR3, the DNA is TGCGCCAGCAGTCTGACAGGGGGCCCCACAAGCAATCAGCCCCAGCATTTT. This translates into CASSLTGGPTSNQPQHF.